This T cell receptor (beta chain) originates from a study of long-term antiretroviral therapy in people with HIV. The study's findings and limits: Within the repertoire, clones expanded before ART were dominant at all time points. HIV repertoire CDR3 lengths ranged less widely than those of controls.

Inclusion required at least two post-ART and at least one pre-ART PBMC samples. Every single participant having HIV got treatment inside the United States. They ran version v3.0 of the immunoSEQ assay at survey level. Sequenced by immunoSEQ multiplex PCR; TCRdb stores in-frame clones only, minus some. The sample yields about 24,000 clones, roughly 96% seen once. A remark on this clone: No antigen is known for it.

Trimming shortened V by 0 bases and J by 2 bases, and 11 bases separated the two germline ends. Germline loops: CDR1 LGHNA, CDR2 YSLEER. The CDR3 runs to 15 residues. This TCR was sampled from a woman between 50 and 59 years old with HIV. Source: unsorted PBMCs, taken roughly 5.1 years after starting antiretroviral therapy. The V gene is TRBV4-3, the J gene TRBJ2-7; D possibly corresponds to TRBD2 (6 bases). Written as DNA, the CDR3 is TGCGCCAGCAGCCAAGAAAGCGGAGGGGCCTACGAGCAGTACTTC. Residues: CASSQESGGAYEQYF.